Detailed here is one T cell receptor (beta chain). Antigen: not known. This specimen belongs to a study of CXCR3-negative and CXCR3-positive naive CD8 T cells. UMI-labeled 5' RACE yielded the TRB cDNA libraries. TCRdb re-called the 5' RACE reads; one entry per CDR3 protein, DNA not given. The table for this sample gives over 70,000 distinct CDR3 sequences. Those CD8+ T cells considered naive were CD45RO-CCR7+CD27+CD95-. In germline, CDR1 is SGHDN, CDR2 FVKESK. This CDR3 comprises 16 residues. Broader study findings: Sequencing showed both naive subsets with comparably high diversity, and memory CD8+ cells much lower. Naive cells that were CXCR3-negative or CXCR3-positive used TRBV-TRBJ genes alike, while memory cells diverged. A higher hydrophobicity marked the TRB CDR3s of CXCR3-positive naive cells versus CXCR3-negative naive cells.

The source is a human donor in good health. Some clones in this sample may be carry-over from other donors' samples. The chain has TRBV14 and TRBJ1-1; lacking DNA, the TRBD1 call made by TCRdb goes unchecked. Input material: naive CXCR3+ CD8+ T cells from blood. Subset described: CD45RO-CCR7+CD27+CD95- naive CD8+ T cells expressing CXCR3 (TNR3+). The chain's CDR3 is CASSQEVTGDNTEAFF.